Below, 10 T cell receptor beta chains from the same sample are listed, as sequenced in a study of T cell responses to AZD1222 COVID-19 vaccine. Using immunoSEQ multiplex PCR, the repertoire was profiled, and TCRdb retains in-frame clones only, with some absent. This sample has 35,000 to 55,000 clones, with around 80% found just once. Specimen: peripheral blood, collected 28 days after the second dose of the MenACWY control vaccine. These receptors all come from an adult who received the MenACWY meningococcal vaccine as a control.

This clone has a single count. This chain joins TRBV2 and TRBJ1-6; 9 bases fit TRBD1. The CDR3 totals 15 residues. V was clipped by 0 bases and J by 9 bases; unmatched bases: 3. Germline V CDR1 and CDR2: SNHLY, FYNNEI. This chain's CDR3 is CASSEAGTGISPLHF. Written as DNA, the CDR3 is TGTGCCAGCAGTGAAGCGGGGACAGGGATTTCACCCCTCCACTTT. Using reference TRBV2 and TRBJ1-6 for the parts outside the CDR3, the full variable domain is EPEVTQTPSHQVTQMGQEVILRCVPISNHLYFYWYRQILGQKVEFLVSFYNNEISEKSEIFDDQFSVERPDGSNFTLKIRSTKLEDSAMYFCASSEAGTGISPLHFGNGTRLTVT.

The rearrangement joins TRBV28 to TRBJ1-5; 7 nucleotides align to TRBD1. Germline V CDR1 and CDR2: MDHEN, SYDVKM. The CDR3 is made up of 14 amino acids. The V segment lost 2 bases and the J segment 6 bases; nucleotides outside the gene matches: 4. This chain's CDR3 is CASSLHAGGQPQHF. The DNA for the CDR3 is TGTGCCAGCAGTTTACATGCAGGGGGTCAGCCCCAGCATTTT.

V and J are TRBV11-3 and TRBJ2-2; 9 nucleotides match TRBD1. This CDR3 has 14 amino acids. Germline lookup yields CDR1 SGHNT and CDR2 YENEEA. The V gene end was trimmed by 1 base and the J gene end by 6 bases; junction bases not matched to a gene: 0. CDR3 amino acids: CASSLGTGAGELFF. The CDR3 DNA reads as TGTGCCAGCAGCTTAGGGACAGGGGCCGGGGAGCTGTTTTTT.

This chain uses TRBV3-1 (or the pseudogene TRBV3-2) with TRBJ2-1; no definite D call. This CDR3 has 16 amino acids. V gave up 2 bases and J gave up 8 bases, with 19 bases separating them. Per germline, CDR1 LGHDT and CDR2 YNNKEL (reference sequence). CDR3 protein: CASSQIYRLDCYEQFF. CDR3 coding DNA: TGTGCCAGCAGCCAAATTTATCGGCTAGATTGTTATGAGCAGTTCTTC.

The V call is TRBV3-1 (or the pseudogene TRBV3-2), the J call TRBJ1-5; D not resolved. The germline CDR1 and CDR2 sequences are LGHDT and YNNKEL (reference sequence). The germline V and J ends were trimmed by 0 bases and 7 bases, with 13 bases remaining between them. The CDR3 is 15 amino acids. CDR3 residues: CASSQDLGKGQPQHF. The CDR3 coding sequence is TGTGCCAGCAGCCAAGATCTTGGTAAGGGCCAGCCCCAGCATTTT.

The chain recombines TRBV9 with TRBJ2-5, with D perhaps matching TRBD1 (7 bases). CDR1 and CDR2 (germline): SGDLS, YYNGEE. Trimming took off 3 bases at V and 5 bases at J, with 20 bases between the two ends. The CDR3 has 16 amino acids. CDR3 nucleotides: TGTGCCAGCAGCGGGAGGGGTCAGCCCAGGGGGGAGACCCAGTACTTC. This translates into CASSGRGQPRGETQYF.

The sample holds a few counts of this clone. The CDR3 nucleotides read TGTGCCAGCAGTTTAACCTGGGGATACGAGCAGTACGTC. It yields the protein CASSLTWGYEQYV. The chain links TRBV12-3 or TRBV12-4 to TRBJ2-7; D unresolved. The CDR3 consists of 13 residues. The V gene lost 2 bases and the J gene lost 4 bases, with 9 bases spanning the gap.

The chain joins TRBV11-3 to TRBJ2-3; D is unclear. V shed 3 bases and J shed 0 bases, with 10 bases lying between them. The CDR3 is 15 amino acids. CDR1 is SGHNT, CDR2 YENEEA, per germline. CDR3 loop: CASSLGRRSTDTQYF. The DNA for the CDR3 is TGTGCCAGCAGCTTGGGCAGGCGGAGCACAGATACGCAGTATTTT.

The rearrangement uses TRBV28 and TRBJ2-3, with D tentatively TRBD2 (7 bases). Trimming cost V 1 base and J 4 bases, with 21 bases left between them. This CDR3 is built from 18 residues. Germline-derived CDR1 and CDR2 are MDHEN and SYDVKM. CDR3 loop: CASSLYGRGQGRADTQYF. The DNA for the CDR3 is TGTGCCAGCAGTTTATACGGGCGGGGGCAGGGGCGAGCAGATACGCAGTATTTT.

J is TRBJ2-2 and V is TRBV18; D possibly corresponds to TRBD1 (6 bases). This CDR3 comprises 17 residues. The germline V and J ends were trimmed by 1 base and 0 bases, with 12 bases remaining between them. Looked up from germline, CDR1 is KGHSH and CDR2 is LQKENI. In DNA, the CDR3 is TGTGCCAGCTCACCACGAGGTCAGGGGTCGAACACCGGGGAGCTGTTTTTT. Its protein is CASSPRGQGSNTGELFF. The full variable domain, with the rest looked up from reference TRBV18 and TRBJ2-2, is NAGVMQNPRHLVRRRGQEARLRCSPMKGHSHVYWYRQLPEEGLKFMVYLQKENIIDESGMPKERFSAEFPKEGPSILRIQQVVRGDSAAYFCASSPRGQGSNTGELFFGEGSRLTVL.